Listed below are T cell receptor beta chains from one sample, sequenced in a study of T cells in localized non-small cell lung cancer. Sequenced by immunoSEQ multiplex PCR; TCRdb stores in-frame clones only, minus some. This sample has around 140,000 clones, with 89% found just once. Sequences were derived from peripheral blood, sampled before any cancer treatment. The source of these receptors is a female donor over 55 with stage I lung adenocarcinoma. Each CDR3 is given with its conserved first and last residue. Fields, in order: J gene, clone size, D gene, V gene, CDR3 DNA, CDR3 protein. A D gene is named only where the DNA matches it firmly. Rows give clone size only sometimes, using once, few, many, or a class for an expanded clone.

j_call: TRBJ2-5; clone_size: .; d_call: TRBD2; v_call: TRBV15; cdr3_nt: TGTGCCACCAGCAGAGGGTTCGCGGGAGGTCAAGAGACCCAGTACTTC; cdr3_aa: CATSRGFAGGQETQYF
j_call: TRBJ2-1; clone_size: .; d_call: TRBD2; v_call: TRBV2; cdr3_nt: TGTGCCAGCAGTGCCTCTATTAGCGGGAGGGTAAATGAGCAGTTCTTC; cdr3_aa: CASSASISGRVNEQFF
j_call: TRBJ2-5; clone_size: .; d_call: .; v_call: TRBV5-6; cdr3_nt: TGTGCCAGCAGCTTGTGGTGGCAGGGTAGTGAGACCCAGTACTTC; cdr3_aa: CASSLWWQGSETQYF
j_call: TRBJ2-1; clone_size: .; d_call: .; v_call: TRBV7-3; cdr3_nt: TGTGCCAGCAGCTACCTTGCGGGGTTGGGGAACAATGAGCAGTTCTTC; cdr3_aa: CASSYLAGLGNNEQFF
j_call: TRBJ2-1; clone_size: .; d_call: TRBD1; v_call: TRBV4-1; cdr3_nt: TGCGCCAGCAGCCAGACAGGGTCAGGGAATGAGCAGTTCTTC; cdr3_aa: CASSQTGSGNEQFF
j_call: TRBJ2-1; clone_size: .; d_call: .; v_call: TRBV5-1; cdr3_nt: TGCGCCAGCAGCTTTGAGGGATCGGTCTCCTTCAATGAGCAGTTCTTC; cdr3_aa: CASSFEGSVSFNEQFF
j_call: TRBJ1-2; clone_size: .; d_call: .; v_call: TRBV10-2; cdr3_nt: TGCGCCAGCAGTGAAGGACCAAACTATGGCTACACCTTC; cdr3_aa: CASSEGPNYGYTF
j_call: TRBJ2-3; clone_size: .; d_call: TRBD2; v_call: TRBV5-1; cdr3_nt: TGCGCCAGCAGCATCAGGACTAGCGGGAGAGAGTGGGGCACAGATACGCAGTATTTT; cdr3_aa: CASSIRTSGREWGTDTQYF
j_call: TRBJ2-4; clone_size: .; d_call: TRBD2; v_call: TRBV28; cdr3_nt: TGTGCCAGCAGTACTAGCGGACTAGCCAAAAACATTCAGTACTTC; cdr3_aa: CASSTSGLAKNIQYF
j_call: TRBJ2-5; clone_size: .; d_call: TRBD2; v_call: TRBV5-6; cdr3_nt: TGTGCCAGCAGCTTCATGGCGGGAGGAGTGGGAGAGACCCAGTACTTC; cdr3_aa: CASSFMAGGVGETQYF
j_call: TRBJ2-5; clone_size: .; d_call: .; v_call: TRBV10-3; cdr3_nt: TGTGCCACTAGGGGGAGCGAGAAAGAGACCCAGTACTTC; cdr3_aa: CATRGSEKETQYF
j_call: TRBJ2-6; clone_size: .; d_call: .; v_call: TRBV6-5; cdr3_nt: TGTGCCAGTACCTTCGGCTCTGGGGCCAACGTCCTGACTTTC; cdr3_aa: CASTFGSGANVLTF
j_call: TRBJ2-2; clone_size: .; d_call: .; v_call: TRBV5-1; cdr3_nt: TGCGCCAGCAGCTTGTCCCCGGGCCCGCGGACCGGGGAGCTGTTTTTT; cdr3_aa: CASSLSPGPRTGELFF
j_call: TRBJ2-3; clone_size: .; d_call: .; v_call: TRBV5-4; cdr3_nt: TGTGCCAGCAGCGCATCAAAAAACCCAGATACGCAGTATTTT; cdr3_aa: CASSASKNPDTQYF
j_call: TRBJ1-2; clone_size: .; d_call: TRBD1; v_call: TRBV5-1; cdr3_nt: TGCGCCAGCAGCGCCGGGACAGGGAACTATGGCTACACCTTC; cdr3_aa: CASSAGTGNYGYTF
j_call: TRBJ2-7; clone_size: .; d_call: TRBD1; v_call: TRBV9; cdr3_nt: TGTGCCAGCAGCGAGGGACAGGGGAACTACGAGCAGTACTTC; cdr3_aa: CASSEGQGNYEQYF
j_call: TRBJ2-1; clone_size: once; d_call: .; v_call: TRBV19; cdr3_nt: TGTGCCAGTAGTATAAGTTTCGTACAGAGAGGCCACTACAATGAGCAGTTCTTC; cdr3_aa: CASSISFVQRGHYNEQFF
j_call: TRBJ2-6; clone_size: .; d_call: TRBD2; v_call: TRBV28; cdr3_nt: TGTGCCAGCAGTTTGGGGGGGTCCGGGGCCAACGTCCTGACTTTC; cdr3_aa: CASSLGGSGANVLTF
j_call: TRBJ1-2; clone_size: .; d_call: .; v_call: TRBV7-8; cdr3_nt: TGTGCCAGCAGCTTAGACTTAGGGGGCTATGGCTACACCTTC; cdr3_aa: CASSLDLGGYGYTF
j_call: TRBJ2-1; clone_size: .; d_call: TRBD1; v_call: TRBV9; cdr3_nt: TGTGCCAGCAGCGTGGGACAGGGTAAAAATGAGCAGTTCTTC; cdr3_aa: CASSVGQGKNEQFF
j_call: TRBJ2-7; clone_size: .; d_call: .; v_call: TRBV5-4; cdr3_nt: TGTGCCAGCAGCTCGGCAGGTAGGACGGGCGAGCAGTACTTC; cdr3_aa: CASSSAGRTGEQYF
j_call: TRBJ2-7; clone_size: .; d_call: .; v_call: TRBV30; cdr3_nt: TGTGCCTGGAGTCGGGGGAGTCGAGCCGAGCAGTACTTC; cdr3_aa: CAWSRGSRAEQYF
j_call: TRBJ2-5; clone_size: .; d_call: .; v_call: TRBV28; cdr3_nt: TGTGCCAGCAGTTTCTCTCCCAGGAAAGAGACCCAGTACTTC; cdr3_aa: CASSFSPRKETQYF
j_call: TRBJ1-1; clone_size: .; d_call: .; v_call: TRBV21-1; cdr3_nt: TGTGCCAGCAGCAAAGCAATCGGGGGCTGGGGAAACACTGAAGCTTTCTTT; cdr3_aa: CASSKAIGGWGNTEAFF
j_call: TRBJ2-3; clone_size: .; d_call: .; v_call: TRBV5-1; cdr3_nt: TGCGCCAGCAGCCAGGGGACTAGCACAGATACGCAGTATTTT; cdr3_aa: CASSQGTSTDTQYF